This TCR beta chain originates from a study of beta chain features in type 1 diabetes. Study findings and constraints: The VDJ junctions of type 1 diabetes patients carried fewer insertions and more deletions. A definitive answer on HLA type influencing TCRB rearrangement was not reached here. In all four CD4+ subsets, TCRB CDR3 length was significantly, moderately reduced in type 1 diabetes.

Comment on this clone: The antigen is undetermined.

CDR1 and CDR2 from the germline V gene are SGHNT and YYREEE (reference sequence). V dropped 4 bases and J dropped 5 bases, with 16 bases sitting between them. CDR3 length: 15 residues. Sequencing targeted expressed TCRB transcripts, as all isolated RNA had been reverse transcribed. Repertoires were generated with immunoSEQ multiplex PCR, while TCRdb's copy carries only in-frame clones and drops some. The table has about 260,000 clones, 20% seen once. This TCR came from a woman aged 40 to 49 with type 1 diabetes. Material: naive CD4+ T cells from blood. The V call is TRBV5-4, the J call TRBJ2-1; perhaps TRBD1 as D (6 bases). CDR3 sequence reads: CASSQKQGPHNEQFF. CDR3 nucleotide sequence: TGTGCCAGCAGCCAAAAACAGGGTCCCCACAATGAGCAGTTCTTC.